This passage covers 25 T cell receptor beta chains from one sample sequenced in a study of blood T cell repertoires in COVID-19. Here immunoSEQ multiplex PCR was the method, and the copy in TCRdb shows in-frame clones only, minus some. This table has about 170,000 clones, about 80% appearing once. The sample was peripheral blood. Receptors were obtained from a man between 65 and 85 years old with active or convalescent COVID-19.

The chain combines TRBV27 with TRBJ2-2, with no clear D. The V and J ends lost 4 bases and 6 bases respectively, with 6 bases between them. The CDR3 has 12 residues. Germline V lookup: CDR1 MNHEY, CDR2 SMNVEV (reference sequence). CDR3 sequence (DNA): TGTGCCAGCAGTTCCGGTGCCGGGGAGCTGTTTTTT. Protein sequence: CASSSGAGELFF.

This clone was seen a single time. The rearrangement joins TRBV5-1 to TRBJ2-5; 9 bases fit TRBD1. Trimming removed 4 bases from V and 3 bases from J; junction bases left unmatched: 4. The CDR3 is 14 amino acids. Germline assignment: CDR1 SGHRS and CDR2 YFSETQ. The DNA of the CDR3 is TGCGCCAGCAGCCCGGGACAGGGCAAAGAGACCCAGTACTTC. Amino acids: CASSPGQGKETQYF.

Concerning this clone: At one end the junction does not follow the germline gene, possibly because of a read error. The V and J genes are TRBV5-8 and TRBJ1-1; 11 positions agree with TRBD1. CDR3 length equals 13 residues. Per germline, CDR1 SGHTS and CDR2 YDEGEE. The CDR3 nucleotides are TGTGCCAGCAGCTTGGCCGGACAGGGGGCGCCGTTTTTT. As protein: CASSLAGQGAPFF.

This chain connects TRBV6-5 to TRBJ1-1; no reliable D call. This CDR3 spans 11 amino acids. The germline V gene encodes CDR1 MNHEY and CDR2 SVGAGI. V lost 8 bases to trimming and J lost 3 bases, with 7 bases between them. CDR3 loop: CASGQDTEAFF. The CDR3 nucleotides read TGTGCCAGCGGGCAGGACACTGAAGCTTTCTTT.

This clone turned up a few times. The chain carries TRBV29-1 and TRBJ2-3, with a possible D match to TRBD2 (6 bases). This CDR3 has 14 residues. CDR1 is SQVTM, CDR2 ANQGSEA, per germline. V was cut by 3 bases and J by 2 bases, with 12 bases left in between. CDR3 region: CSVDRDFPTDTQYF. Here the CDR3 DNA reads TGCAGCGTTGATCGGGACTTCCCCACAGATACGCAGTATTTT.

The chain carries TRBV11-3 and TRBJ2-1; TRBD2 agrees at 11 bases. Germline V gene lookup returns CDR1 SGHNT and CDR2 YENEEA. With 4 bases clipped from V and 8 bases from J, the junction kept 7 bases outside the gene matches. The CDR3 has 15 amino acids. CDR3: CASSSRGLAVDEQFF. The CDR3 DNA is TGTGCCAGCAGCTCTAGGGGACTAGCGGTCGATGAGCAGTTCTTC.

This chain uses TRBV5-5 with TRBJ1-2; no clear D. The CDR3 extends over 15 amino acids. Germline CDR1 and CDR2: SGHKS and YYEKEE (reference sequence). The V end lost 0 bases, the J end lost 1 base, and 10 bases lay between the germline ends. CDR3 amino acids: CASSLAPTNNYGYTF. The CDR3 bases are TGTGCCAGCAGCTTGGCCCCTACGAATAACTATGGCTACACCTTC.

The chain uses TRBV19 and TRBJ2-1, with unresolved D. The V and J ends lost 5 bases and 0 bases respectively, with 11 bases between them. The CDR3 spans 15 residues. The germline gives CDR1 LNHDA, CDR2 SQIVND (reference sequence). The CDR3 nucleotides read TGTGCCAGTAGTCCCCCTATTAGCTCCTACAATGAGCAGTTCTTC. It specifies CASSPPISSYNEQFF.

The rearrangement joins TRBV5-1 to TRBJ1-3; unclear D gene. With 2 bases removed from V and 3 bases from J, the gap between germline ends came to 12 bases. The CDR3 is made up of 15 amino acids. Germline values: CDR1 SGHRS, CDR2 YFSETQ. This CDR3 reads CASSFSGEGGNTIYF. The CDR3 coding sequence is TGCGCCAGCAGCTTTTCCGGGGAAGGTGGAAACACCATATATTTT.

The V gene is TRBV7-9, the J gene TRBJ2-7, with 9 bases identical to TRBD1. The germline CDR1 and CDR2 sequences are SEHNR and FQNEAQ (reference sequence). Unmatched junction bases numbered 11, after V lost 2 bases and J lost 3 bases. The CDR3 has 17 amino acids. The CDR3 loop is CASSLFNRQGQGYEQYF. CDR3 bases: TGTGCCAGCAGCTTATTCAATCGCCAGGGACAGGGCTACGAGCAGTACTTC.

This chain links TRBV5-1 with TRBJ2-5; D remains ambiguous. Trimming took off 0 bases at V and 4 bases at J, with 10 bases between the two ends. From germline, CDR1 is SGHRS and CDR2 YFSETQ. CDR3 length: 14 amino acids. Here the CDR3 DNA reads TGCGCCAGCAGCTTGGTTTCGCGGATAGAGACCCAGTACTTC. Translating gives CASSLVSRIETQYF.

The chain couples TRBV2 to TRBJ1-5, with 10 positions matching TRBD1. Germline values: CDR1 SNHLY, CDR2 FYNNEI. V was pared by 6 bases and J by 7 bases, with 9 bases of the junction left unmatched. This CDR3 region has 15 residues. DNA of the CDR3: TGTGCCAGCAGGGGGAGTGACAGGGGGCTACAGCCCCAGCATTTT. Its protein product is CASRGSDRGLQPQHF. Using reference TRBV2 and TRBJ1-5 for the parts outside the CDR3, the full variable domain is EPEVTQTPSHQVTQMGQEVILRCVPISNHLYFYWYRQILGQKVEFLVSFYNNEISEKSEIFDDQFSVERPDGSNFTLKIRSTKLEDSAMYFCASRGSDRGLQPQHFGDGTRLSIL.

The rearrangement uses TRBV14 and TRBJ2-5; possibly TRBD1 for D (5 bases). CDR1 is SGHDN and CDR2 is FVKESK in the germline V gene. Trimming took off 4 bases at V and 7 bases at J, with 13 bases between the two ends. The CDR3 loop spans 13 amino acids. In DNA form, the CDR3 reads TGTGCCAGCAGCCGCTCAGGGTACGGGACCCAGTACTTC. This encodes CASSRSGYGTQYF.

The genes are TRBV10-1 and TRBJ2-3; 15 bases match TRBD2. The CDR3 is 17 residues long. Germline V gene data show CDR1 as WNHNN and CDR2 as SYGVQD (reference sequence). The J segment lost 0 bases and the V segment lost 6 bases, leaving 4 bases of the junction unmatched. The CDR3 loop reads CASSGGLAGGSTDTQYF. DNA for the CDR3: TGCGCCAGCAGCGGAGGACTAGCGGGGGGGAGCACAGATACGCAGTATTTT.

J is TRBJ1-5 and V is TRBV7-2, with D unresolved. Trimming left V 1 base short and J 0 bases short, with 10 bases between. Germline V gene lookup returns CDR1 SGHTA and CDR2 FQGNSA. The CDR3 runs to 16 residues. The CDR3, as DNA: TGTGCCAGCAGCTTAGTGAGAGGATCTAGCAATCAGCCCCAGCATTTT. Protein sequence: CASSLVRGSSNQPQHF.

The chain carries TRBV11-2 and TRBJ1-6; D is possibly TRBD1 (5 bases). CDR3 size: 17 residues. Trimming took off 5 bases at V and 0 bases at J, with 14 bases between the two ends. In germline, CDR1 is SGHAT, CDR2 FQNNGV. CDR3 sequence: CASSGTGLSSYNSPLHF. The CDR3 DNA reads TGTGCCAGCAGCGGAACAGGCCTGAGCTCCTATAATTCACCCCTCCACTTT. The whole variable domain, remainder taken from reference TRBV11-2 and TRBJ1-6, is EAGVAQSPRYKIIEKRQSVAFWCNPISGHATLYWYQQILGQGPKLLIQFQNNGVVDDSQLPKDRFSAERLKGVDSTLKIQPAKLEDSAVYLCASSGTGLSSYNSPLHFGNGTRLTVT.

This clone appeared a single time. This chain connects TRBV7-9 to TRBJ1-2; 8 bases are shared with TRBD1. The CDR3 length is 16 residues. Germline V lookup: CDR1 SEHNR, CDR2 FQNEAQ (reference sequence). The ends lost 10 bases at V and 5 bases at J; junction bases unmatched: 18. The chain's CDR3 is CATSGSAQGARYGYTF. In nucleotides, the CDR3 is TGTGCCACCAGTGGATCGGCCCAGGGGGCGCGGTATGGCTACACCTTC.

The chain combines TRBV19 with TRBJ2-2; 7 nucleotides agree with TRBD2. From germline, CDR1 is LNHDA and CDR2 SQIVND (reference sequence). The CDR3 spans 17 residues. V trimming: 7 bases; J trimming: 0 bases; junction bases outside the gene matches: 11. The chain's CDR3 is CASTPAGRPSNTGELFF. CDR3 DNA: TGTGCCAGTACCCCAGCGGGGAGACCCTCGAACACCGGGGAGCTGTTTTTT.

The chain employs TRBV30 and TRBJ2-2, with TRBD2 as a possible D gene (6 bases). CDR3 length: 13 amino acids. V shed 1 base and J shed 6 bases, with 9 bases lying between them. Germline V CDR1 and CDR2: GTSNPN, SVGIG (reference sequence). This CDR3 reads CAWSGGGPGELFF. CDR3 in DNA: TGTGCCTGGAGTGGTGGAGGGCCCGGGGAGCTGTTTTTT. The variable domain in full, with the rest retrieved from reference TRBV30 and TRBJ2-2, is SQTIHQWPATLVQPVGSPLSLECTVEGTSNPNLYWYRQAAGRGLQLLFYSVGIGQISSEVPQNLSASRPQDRQFILSSKKLLLSDSGFYLCAWSGGGPGELFFGEGSRLTVL.

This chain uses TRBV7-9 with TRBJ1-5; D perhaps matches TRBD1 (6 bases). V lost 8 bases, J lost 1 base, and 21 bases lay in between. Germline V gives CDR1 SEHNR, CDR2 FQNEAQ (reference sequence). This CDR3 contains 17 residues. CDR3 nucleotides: TGTGCCAGCCGCGTGGGGGCGGGGGGCCCCAGCAATCAGCCCCAGCATTTT. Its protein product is CASRVGAGGPSNQPQHF.

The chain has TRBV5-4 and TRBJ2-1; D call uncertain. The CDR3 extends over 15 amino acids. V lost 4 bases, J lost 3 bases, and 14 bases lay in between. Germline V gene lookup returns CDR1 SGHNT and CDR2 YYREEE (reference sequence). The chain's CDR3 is CASSRGGSVYNEQFF. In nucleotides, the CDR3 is TGTGCCAGCAGCCGAGGTGGGTCTGTCTACAATGAGCAGTTCTTC.

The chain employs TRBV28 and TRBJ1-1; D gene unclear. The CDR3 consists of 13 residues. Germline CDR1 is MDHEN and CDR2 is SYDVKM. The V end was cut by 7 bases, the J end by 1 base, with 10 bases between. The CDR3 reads CASTRGGNTEAFF. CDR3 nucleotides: TGTGCCAGCACCCGCGGCGGGAACACTGAAGCTTTCTTT.

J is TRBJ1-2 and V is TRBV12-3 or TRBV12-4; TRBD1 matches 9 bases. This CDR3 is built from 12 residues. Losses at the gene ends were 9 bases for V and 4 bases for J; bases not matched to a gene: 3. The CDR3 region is CASSQGAYGYTF. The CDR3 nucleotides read TGTGCCAGTTCACAGGGGGCCTATGGCTACACCTTC.

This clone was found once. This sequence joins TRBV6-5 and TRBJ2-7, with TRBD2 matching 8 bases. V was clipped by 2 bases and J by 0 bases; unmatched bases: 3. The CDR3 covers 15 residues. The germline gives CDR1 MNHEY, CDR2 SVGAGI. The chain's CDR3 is CASSYRLAGSYEQYF. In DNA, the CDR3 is TGTGCCAGCAGTTACAGGCTAGCGGGCTCCTACGAGCAGTACTTC.

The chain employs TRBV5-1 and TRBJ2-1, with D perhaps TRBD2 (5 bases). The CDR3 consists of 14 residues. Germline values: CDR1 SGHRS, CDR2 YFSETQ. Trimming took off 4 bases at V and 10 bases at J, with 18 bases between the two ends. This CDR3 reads CASSPDWALGEQFF. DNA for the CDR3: TGCGCCAGCAGCCCGGACTGGGCCCTGGGGGAGCAGTTCTTC.